This T cell receptor beta chain was observed in a study of T cells in Graves' hyperthyroidism and ophthalmopathy. This clonotype was seen ten or more times. Amplification of TCR beta CDR3 regions used RNA as the template. With the HTBI primer set, the TCR CDR3 went through a first round of RT-PCR. TCRdb independently ran MiXCR on the multiplex PCR reads; one entry per CDR3 protein. The sample yields 300,000 to 500,000 distinct CDR3 sequences, over 12% seen once. The CDR3 sequence is 14 residues long. V lost 2 bases to trimming and J lost 0 bases, with 8 bases between them. Per germline, CDR1 SGHRS and CDR2 YFSETQ. In the ophthalmopathy cohort, Clinical Activity Score was at least 3, NOSPECS grade at least 4, and duration under 3 months. Pregnant or lactating patients were excluded, as were those with uncontrolled infection or other autoimmune disease.

The specimen sequenced was blood. The rearrangement joins TRBV5-1 to TRBJ1-1; D is unclear. The sequence was collected from a man aged 45-60 years with Graves' ophthalmopathy. The CDR3 protein is CASSFAGMNTEAFF. The CDR3 coding sequence is TGCGCCAGCAGCTTTGCGGGTATGAACACTGAAGCTTTCTTT.